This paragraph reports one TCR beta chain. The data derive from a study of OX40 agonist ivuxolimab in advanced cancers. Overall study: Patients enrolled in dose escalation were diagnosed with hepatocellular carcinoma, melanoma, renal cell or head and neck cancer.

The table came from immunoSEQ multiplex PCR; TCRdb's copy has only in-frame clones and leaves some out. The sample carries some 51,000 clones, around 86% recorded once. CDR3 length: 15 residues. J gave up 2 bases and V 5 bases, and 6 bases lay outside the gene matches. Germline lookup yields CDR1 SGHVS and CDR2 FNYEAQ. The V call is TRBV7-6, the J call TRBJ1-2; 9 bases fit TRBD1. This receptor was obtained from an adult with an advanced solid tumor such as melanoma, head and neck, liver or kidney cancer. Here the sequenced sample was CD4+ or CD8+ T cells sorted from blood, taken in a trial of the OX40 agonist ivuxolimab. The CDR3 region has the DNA TGTGCCAGCAGCCCTGGGACAGGGCAAAACTATGGCTACACCTTC. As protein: CASSPGTGQNYGYTF.